This section outlines one T cell receptor (beta chain) sequence together with its context. The target antigen is unknown. These data belong to a study of response to subunit inactivated influenza vaccine. Points from the study as a whole: Researchers suggested that each seasonal influenza vaccination recruits few new T cells.

V lost 0 bases and J 6 bases, leaving 12 bases between the germline ends. The CDR3 covers 15 residues. Germline V gene sequence: CDR1 KGHSH, CDR2 LQKENI. TCRdb used MiXCR to reprocess the RT-PCR reads, holding one entry per CDR3 protein. The sample has 500,000 or so distinct CDR3 sequences, roughly 11% seen once. The chain uses TRBV18 and TRBJ1-5; D call uncertain. The sequencing used PBMCs from blood, collected roughly 47 days after vaccination. The TCR sequence derives from a man aged 45-65 years who received an inactivated influenza vaccine. This chain's CDR3 is CASSPPTGRSQPQHF. In DNA, the CDR3 is TGTGCCAGCTCACCACCGACCGGTAGGTCTCAGCCCCAGCATTTT.